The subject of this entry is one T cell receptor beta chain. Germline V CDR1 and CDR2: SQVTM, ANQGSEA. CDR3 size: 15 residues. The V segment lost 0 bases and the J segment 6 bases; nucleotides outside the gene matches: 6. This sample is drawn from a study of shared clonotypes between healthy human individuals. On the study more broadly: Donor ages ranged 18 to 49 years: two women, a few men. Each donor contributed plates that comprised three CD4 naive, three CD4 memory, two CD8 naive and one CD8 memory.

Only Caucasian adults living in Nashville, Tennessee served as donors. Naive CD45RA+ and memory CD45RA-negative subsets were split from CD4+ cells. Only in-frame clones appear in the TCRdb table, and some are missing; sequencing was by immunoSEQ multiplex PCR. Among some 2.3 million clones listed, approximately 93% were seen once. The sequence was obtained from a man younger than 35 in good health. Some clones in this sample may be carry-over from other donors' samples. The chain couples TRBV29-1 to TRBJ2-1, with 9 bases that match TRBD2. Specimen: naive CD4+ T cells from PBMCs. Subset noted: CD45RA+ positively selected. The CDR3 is CSVEEIELAGNEQFF. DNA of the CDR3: TGCAGCGTTGAAGAAATCGAACTAGCGGGCAATGAGCAGTTCTTC.